Described below is a single TCR beta chain sequence and its context. Amplified TCR beta CDR3 regions came from RNA transcripts. Carried out on the TCR CDR3, a first-round RT-PCR used the HTBI primer set. TCRdb reanalysed the multiplex PCR reads using MiXCR and keeps one entry per CDR3 protein. The data show about 680,000 distinct CDR3 sequences, roughly a third seen once. CDR1 is SGHAT and CDR2 is FQNNGV in the germline V gene. The CDR3 spans 15 residues. Trimming pared 5 bases from V and 15 bases from J, leaving 26 bases between. The sample comes from a study of T cells in Graves' hyperthyroidism and ophthalmopathy.

The sequence was collected from a middle-aged woman with Graves' hyperthyroidism. Sequencing input: blood. The V and J genes are TRBV11-2 and TRBJ1-5, with D perhaps matching TRBD1 (5 bases). The CDR3 loop is CASSPGGALNQSRHF. CDR3 in DNA: TGTGCCAGCAGCCCTGGGGGTGCTCTCAATCAGTCCCGGCATTTT.